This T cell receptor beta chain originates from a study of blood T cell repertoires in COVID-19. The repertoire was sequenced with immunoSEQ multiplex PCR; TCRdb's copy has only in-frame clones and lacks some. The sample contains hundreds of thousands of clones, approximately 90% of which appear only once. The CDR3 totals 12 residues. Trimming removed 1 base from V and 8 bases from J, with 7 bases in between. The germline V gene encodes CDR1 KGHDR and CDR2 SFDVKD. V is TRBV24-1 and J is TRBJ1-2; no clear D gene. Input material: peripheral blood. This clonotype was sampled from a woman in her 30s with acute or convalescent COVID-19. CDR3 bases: TGTGCCACCAGTGATTTCAGCGGGGGCTACACCTTC. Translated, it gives CATSDFSGGYTF.